This T cell receptor (beta chain) stems from a study of beta chain features in type 1 diabetes. Study overall: Patients looked much like healthy donors when it came to age, gender and cell yields. Study-level findings and limits: Whether HLA type affects TCRB rearrangement stayed undetermined in the present work. VDJ junctions sequenced from type 1 diabetes patients showed fewer insertions and more deletions.

As to this clone: Antigen specificity is unknown.

Every bit of the isolated RNA underwent reverse transcription, so sequencing read expressed TCRB transcripts. Profiled with immunoSEQ multiplex PCR; TCRdb holds only in-frame clones, not every one. The sample holds 350,000 to 400,000 clones, approximately 16% seen once. From germline, CDR1 is MDHEN and CDR2 SYDVKM. Between the trimmed V and J ends, which lost 3 bases and 9 bases, there was a span of 15 bases. The CDR3 runs to 14 residues. This chain joins TRBV28 and TRBJ1-5, with TRBD1 as a possible D gene (6 bases). Material: naive CD4+ T cells from blood. This clonotype originated in a woman between 18 and 29 years old in good health. CDR3 DNA sequence: TGTGCCAGCAGTTTCTTCGGGGGGCGCGGGCCCCAGCATTTT. Translation gives CASSFFGGRGPQHF.